One and the same sample provided the 16 T cell receptor beta chains below, sequenced in a study of T cell repertoires in aging, cancer and after chemotherapy. A mixed TRB-A/B primer pool amplified rearranged TRB by multiplex touch-down PCR. MiXCR, run by TCRdb on the multiplex PCR reads, gives a single entry per CDR3 protein. The table shows about 17,000 distinct CDR3 sequences, with about 46% occurring only once. TCR beta rearrangements were amplified from peripheral blood genomic DNA. What was sequenced was blood. These receptor sequences come from a human donor in good health.

V gene TRBV30 combines with J gene TRBJ2-7; 12 nucleotides match TRBD1. This CDR3 has 14 amino acids. Germline V CDR1 and CDR2: GTSNPN, SVGIG (reference sequence). V was pared by 1 base and J by 5 bases, with 3 bases of the junction left unmatched. In nucleotides, the CDR3 is TGTGCCTGGAGTGAAGGGACAGGGGGCGACGAGCAGTACTTC. Amino acids: CAWSEGTGGDEQYF.

The V call is TRBV18, the J call TRBJ1-1; D remains ambiguous. CDR1 is KGHSH, CDR2 LQKENI, per germline. Trimming removed 1 base at V and 5 bases at J, with 8 bases between. The CDR3 covers 13 residues. CDR3 loop: CASSPLTGTEAFF. The DNA for the CDR3 is TGTGCCAGCTCACCACTGACGGGGACTGAAGCTTTCTTT.

J is TRBJ1-2 and V is TRBV30; 10 nucleotides agree with TRBD1. CDR1 is GTSNPN, CDR2 SVGIG, per germline (reference sequence). Germline trimming cut 2 bases from V and 6 bases from J; bases unmatched to any gene: 6. The CDR3 spans 14 residues. The CDR3 region has the DNA TGTGCCTGGAGTAAGGACAGGGGGTTAAATGGCTACACCTTC. Protein sequence: CAWSKDRGLNGYTF.

The J gene is TRBJ1-5, the V gene TRBV6-5; 9 bases align to TRBD1. The germline gives CDR1 MNHEY, CDR2 SVGAGI. Losses at the gene ends were 4 bases for V and 4 bases for J; bases not matched to a gene: 17. This CDR3 spans 19 amino acids. The DNA for the CDR3 is TGTGCCAGCAGTTCTGGCTTCGGGACAGGGAGGGGCAATAATCAGCCCCAGCATTTT. Protein: CASSSGFGTGRGNNQPQHF.

This clonotype came up a few times. The V and J genes are TRBV6-5 and TRBJ1-4; no definite D call. V was pared by 0 bases and J by 8 bases, with 16 bases between. Germline V gene lookup returns CDR1 MNHEY and CDR2 SVGAGI. This CDR3 has 16 residues. The CDR3 spells CASSYSRMRAGEKLFF. The DNA of the CDR3 is TGTGCCAGCAGTTACTCTAGAATGAGAGCAGGAGAAAAACTGTTTTTT.

V is TRBV29-1 and J is TRBJ1-2; 9 nucleotides line up with TRBD1. The CDR3 covers 13 residues. The germline gives CDR1 SQVTM, CDR2 ANQGSEA. Trimming removed 7 bases from V and 7 bases from J; junction bases left unmatched: 10. The CDR3 is CSAGDREQSGYTF. The CDR3 region has the DNA TGCAGCGCCGGGGACAGGGAGCAGAGTGGCTACACCTTC. Using reference TRBV29-1 and TRBJ1-2 for the parts outside the CDR3, the full variable domain is SAVISQKPSRDICQRGTSLTIQCQVDSQVTMMFWYRQQPGQSLTLIATANQGSEATYESGFVIDKFPISRPNLTFSTLTVSNMSPEDSSIYLCSAGDREQSGYTFGSGTRLTVV.

This clonotype was seen only a few times. This sequence joins TRBV19 and TRBJ2-7, with 9 bases aligning to TRBD2. The V gene's germline CDR1 is LNHDA and CDR2 SQIVND (reference sequence). V shed 3 bases, J shed 1 base, and the junction held 10 bases outside the gene matches. The CDR3 sequence is 17 residues long. The CDR3 loop is CASSILLSGRMSYEQYF. DNA of the CDR3: TGTGCCAGTAGTATCCTTCTCAGCGGGAGGATGTCCTACGAGCAGTACTTC. Full variable domain (rest looked up from reference TRBV19 and TRBJ2-7): DGGITQSPKYLFRKEGQNVTLSCEQNLNHDAMYWYRQDPGQGLRLIYYSQIVNDFQKGDIAEGYSVSREKKESFPLTVTSAQKNPTAFYLCASSILLSGRMSYEQYFGPGTRLTVT.

The V gene is TRBV6-2 or TRBV6-3, the J gene TRBJ2-7; D is tentatively TRBD1 or TRBD2 (5 bases each). The germline V and J ends were trimmed by 4 bases and 8 bases, with 15 bases remaining between them. CDR1 and CDR2 from the germline V gene are MNHEY and SVGEGT. The CDR3 covers 13 residues. DNA of the CDR3: TGTGCCAGCAGTTCGGGACCCGCCTCGAAGCAGTACTTC. Translation: CASSSGPASKQYF.

This chain joins TRBV6-1 and TRBJ1-3; D unclear. The CDR3 loop spans 16 amino acids. The V gene's germline CDR1 is MNHNS and CDR2 SASEGT. Trimming pared 0 bases from V and 4 bases from J, leaving 13 bases between. CDR3 sequence (DNA): TGTGCCAGCAGTGAAGCATACGGCGTTGGGGGAAACACCATATATTTT. The encoded protein is CASSEAYGVGGNTIYF.

This chain links TRBV6-1 with TRBJ2-2, with 7 bases aligning to TRBD1. The CDR3 sequence is 15 residues long. Trimming removed 7 bases from V and 2 bases from J; junction bases left unmatched: 7. Per the germline V gene, CDR1 is MNHNS and CDR2 is SASEGT. CDR3 DNA: TGTGCCAGCAAGCCCCGGGACAGAAACACCGGGGAGCTGTTTTTT. Residues: CASKPRDRNTGELFF.

The rearrangement links TRBV6-6 to TRBJ2-2, with D unclear. Germline CDR1 is MNHNY and CDR2 is SVGAGI (reference sequence). Trimming took 7 bases from V and 6 from J, leaving 9 bases between them. CDR3 length: 12 residues. This CDR3 is CASTHGSGELFF. The CDR3 DNA follows: TGTGCCAGCACCCACGGCTCCGGGGAGCTGTTTTTT.

The V and J genes are TRBV30 and TRBJ2-3; D possibly uses TRBD1 or TRBD2 (5 bases each). Germline CDR1 is GTSNPN and CDR2 is SVGIG (reference sequence). The CDR3 is 13 amino acids. Between the trimmed V and J ends, which lost 4 bases and 6 bases, there was a span of 14 bases. The CDR3 spells CAWTGTSRDTQYF. In nucleotides, the CDR3 is TGTGCCTGGACCGGGACCTCCCGGGATACGCAGTATTTT.

This clonotype qualifies as medium-sized. V and J are TRBV29-1 and TRBJ2-2, with TRBD2 matching 12 bases. The CDR3 has 14 amino acids. The V gene's germline CDR1 is SQVTM and CDR2 ANQGSEA. V shed 6 bases, J shed 5 bases, and the junction held 4 bases outside the gene matches. The CDR3 region is CSVETSGSTGELFF. The CDR3 DNA reads as TGCAGCGTGGAGACTAGCGGGAGTACCGGGGAGCTGTTTTTT.

This clonotype is termed medium-sized. The chain employs TRBV29-1 and TRBJ2-5; the D gene is possibly TRBD1 (5 bases). V lost 5 bases and J 1 base, leaving 8 bases between the germline ends. The germline CDR1 and CDR2 sequences are SQVTM and ANQGSEA. This CDR3 has 12 amino acids. This CDR3 is CSVNRLQETQYF. CDR3 nucleotides: TGCAGCGTTAACAGGCTCCAAGAGACCCAGTACTTC.

The chain combines TRBV29-1 with TRBJ1-1; D remains unclear. This CDR3 is 11 amino acids long. V was shortened by 4 bases and J by 1 base, with 4 bases between the two germline ends. CDR1 SQVTM and CDR2 ANQGSEA come from the germline V gene. CDR3 amino acids: CSVARNTEAFF. CDR3 nucleotides: TGCAGCGTTGCCCGGAACACTGAAGCTTTCTTT.

The chain joins TRBV5-6 to TRBJ2-7; D is uncertain. CDR3 size: 14 residues. With 6 bases removed from V and 6 bases from J, the gap between germline ends came to 19 bases. Germline values: CDR1 SGHDT, CDR2 YYEEEE. CDR3 coding DNA: TGTGCCAGCAAGGGCGGACCCATGACGAGCGAGCAGTACTTC. Amino acid sequence: CASKGGPMTSEQYF.